This entry features one TCR beta chain sequence. No cognate antigen has been identified for it. Base qualities are not recorded, but no much larger clone differs from it by a single base. A single peripheral blood draw of approximately 0.11 L on average was collected from each donor into heparinised tubes. Using a panel that included CD45RO, CCR7, CD25, CD127, CD95 and CD27, naive, central memory, regulatory and stem cell-like memory CD4+ T cells were sorted on a BD FACSAria II. A purity above 95% was achieved for all sorted populations. PBMCs were isolated right away by Lymphoprep density gradient centrifugation and were stained directly, without culture. To minimize batch effects, samples were stained and sorted in pairs, one healthy donor with one patient per experiment. The sample is drawn from a study of beta chain features in type 1 diabetes (dated by TCRdb to 2016 to 2019). Describing the broader study: Mean age, gender distribution, total cell number and subset yield were not different between patients and healthy donors. A total of about 100,000,000 sorted cells were examined across all samples, and RNA yield correlated strongly with the number of cells per subset. The study compared TCRB repertoires of sorted circulating CD4+ T cell subsets between recently diagnosed type 1 diabetes patients and matched healthy donors. Whereas all 30 or so donors provided naive and central memory subsets, regulatory and stem cell-like memory subsets were isolated from just 8 patients and roughly eight healthy donors.

The High Capacity cDNA Reverse Transcription Kit was used to reverse transcribe all of the isolated RNA, meaning that expressed TCRB transcripts were what got sequenced. Deep immunoSEQ sequencing was performed on naive, central memory and regulatory T cell samples, with an average of about 3.57 million total reads per sample. Sorted cells were lysed in RLT buffer, and RNA was extracted using DNase-treated RNeasy Micro or Mini kits according to cell number. Each cell subset was processed on its own to prevent cross-contamination, while patient and healthy donor samples were processed together. Using the immunoSEQ multiplex PCR, TCRB sequences were amplified from cDNA into 87-bp fragments spanning the CDR3 region. Sequencing of the amplicons was performed on the Illumina HiSeq platform. Under the source paper's analysis protocol: PCR bias was corrected computationally using synthetic template baselines, and reads within Hamming distance 2 were collapsed, with unmergeable singletons discarded. By aligning reads against IMGT, V, D and J genes, CDR3 length, and insertions or deletions at six rearrangement sites were assigned. Within each subset, clonotype counts were normalized to the number of sorted cells before true diversity and Gini coefficients were calculated with the tcR R package. The overlap coefficient, calculated on TCRB nucleotide sequences, was used to quantify repertoire sharing. This is the immuneACCESS table as TCRdb keeps it, with only in-frame sequences that have V and J called. A part of the clones is gone; compared with another copy, unresolved V genes explain less than half, and the rest is unexplained. For V, J and clone size, that table is used; D and trimming come from the DNA. The sample includes under 130,000 clones, with under 30% observed a single time. The ten top clones hold roughly 0.58% of the sample.

The research as a whole found: Because cDNA was sequenced instead of genomic DNA, highly expressing activated cells could be over-represented, though the groups showed no difference in activation or CD3 levels. PCR may preferentially amplify shorter templates, but because patient and control samples were amplified and corrected together, any resulting skew would affect both groups equally. Patients with type 1 diabetes made fewer insertions and deleted more nucleotides at VDJ recombination sites, implying thymic rearrangement abnormalities. Only small numbers of individuals were included in the HLA sub-analyses, which left unresolved whether HLA type had any influence on TCRB rearrangement. The naive, central memory and regulatory TCRB repertoires appeared to resemble one another more closely among patients than among healthy donors. A moderate but significant shortening of TCRB CDR3 length was observed in type 1 diabetes patients in all four CD4+ subsets.

A distance of 16 bases separates the germline ends of V and J, which lose 0 bases and 2 bases respectively. The CDR3 runs 17 amino acids, cysteine and phenylalanine included. Only the CDR3 DNA stays, 51 bases, in frame from base 1. The germline V gene yields SGHAT for CDR1 and FQNNGV for CDR2. This TCR came from a woman between 18 and 29 years old with type 1 diabetes. Specimen: central memory CD4+ T cells from blood. The sequence joins TRBV11-2 to TRBJ2-5, with the D gene too uncertain to name. The nucleotide sequence reads TGTGCCAGCAGCTTAGATTTTGGAGTTTTGGGTCAAGAGACCCAGTACTTC. Its coded protein is CASSLDFGVLGQETQYF.